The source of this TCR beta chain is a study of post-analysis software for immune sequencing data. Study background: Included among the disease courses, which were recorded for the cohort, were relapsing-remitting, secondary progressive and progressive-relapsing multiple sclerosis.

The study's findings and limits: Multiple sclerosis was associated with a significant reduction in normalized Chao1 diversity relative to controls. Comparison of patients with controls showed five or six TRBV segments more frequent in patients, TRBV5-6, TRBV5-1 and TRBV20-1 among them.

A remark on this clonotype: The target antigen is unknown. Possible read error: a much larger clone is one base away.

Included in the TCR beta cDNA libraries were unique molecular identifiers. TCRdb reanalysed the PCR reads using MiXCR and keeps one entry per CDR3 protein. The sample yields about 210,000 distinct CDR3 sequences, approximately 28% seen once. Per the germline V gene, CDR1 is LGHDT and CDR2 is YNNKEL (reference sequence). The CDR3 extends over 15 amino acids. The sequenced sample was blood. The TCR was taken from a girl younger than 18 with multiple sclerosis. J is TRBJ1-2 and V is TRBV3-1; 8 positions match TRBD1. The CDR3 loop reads CAGSQSARDRGRYTF. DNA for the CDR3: TGTGCCGGCAGCCAGTCAGCGCGAGACAGGGGCCGCTACACCTTC.